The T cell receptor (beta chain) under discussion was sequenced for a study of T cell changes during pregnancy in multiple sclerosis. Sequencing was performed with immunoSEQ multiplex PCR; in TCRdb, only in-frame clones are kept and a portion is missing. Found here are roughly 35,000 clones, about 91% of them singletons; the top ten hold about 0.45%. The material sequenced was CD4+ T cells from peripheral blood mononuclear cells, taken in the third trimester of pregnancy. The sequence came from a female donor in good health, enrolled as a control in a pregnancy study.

The CDR3 spells CATRTGGIEKLFF. The DNA for the CDR3 is TGTGCCACACGGACAGGGGGCATTGAAAAACTGTTTTTT. This chain joins TRBV2 and TRBJ1-4; 11 nucleotides agree with TRBD1. The V gene end was trimmed by 10 bases and the J gene end by 7 bases; junction bases not matched to a gene: 5. The CDR3 has 13 amino acids. Per the germline V gene, CDR1 is SNHLY and CDR2 is FYNNEI.